The 15 T cell receptor beta chains given below trace back to one sample, sequenced in a study of monozygotic twins with inflammatory bowel disease. TCRdb reanalyzed the 5' RACE reads, giving one entry per CDR3 protein sequence and no DNA. The ten most abundant clones cover 2.4% of a sample with about 160,000 distinct CDR3 sequences. The specimen was blood. All receptors come from a human donor with ulcerative colitis or Crohn's disease, or a healthy co-twin of an affected twin (not recorded which).

The chain uses TRBV20-1 and TRBJ2-2; TCRdb selects TRBD1, and the lack of DNA leaves this call unchecked. The CDR3 contains 14 residues. Germline-derived CDR1 and CDR2 are DFQATT and SNEGSKA (reference sequence). The CDR3 protein is CGARRTPNTGELFF.

V is TRBV5-1 and J is TRBJ2-4; TCRdb proposes TRBD1, but this gene call is untestable without DNA. The germline V gene encodes CDR1 SGHRS and CDR2 YFSETQ. This CDR3 comprises 16 residues. The CDR3 here is CASNTLPSGGANMQYF.

The chain uses TRBV24-1 and TRBJ1-2. CDR3 size: 13 residues. CDR1 and CDR2 from the germline V gene are KGHDR and SFDVKD. CDR3 protein: CATSDLENYGYTF.

The J gene is TRBJ2-5, the V gene TRBV5-1; TCRdb calls TRBD1, which cannot be checked without DNA. CDR3 length: 15 residues. Germline V gives CDR1 SGHRS, CDR2 YFSETQ. This CDR3 reads CASSLGTLPPETQYF.

This chain uses TRBV4-3 with TRBJ2-3; TCRdb's D gene call, TRBD2, goes unchecked for lack of DNA. Germline V lookup: CDR1 LGHNA, CDR2 YSLEER. The CDR3 contains 14 residues. CDR3 sequence: CASSRGGRADTQYF.

CDR3 region: CASSDSASGFQETQYF. The chain carries TRBV2 and TRBJ2-5; TCRdb outputs TRBD2, but without DNA this stays unchecked. Germline V gives CDR1 SNHLY, CDR2 FYNNEI. The CDR3 consists of 16 residues.

The rearrangement joins TRBV7-9 to TRBJ2-7; TCRdb returns TRBD1, unconfirmable since there is no DNA. Germline V gene data show CDR1 as SEHNR and CDR2 as FQNEAQ (reference sequence). This CDR3 has 14 amino acids. This chain's CDR3 is CASSFGTRGYEQYF.

The chain is built from TRBV12-3 or TRBV12-4 and TRBJ2-2; the TRBD1 assignment by TCRdb is unverifiable without DNA. CDR3 length: 18 residues. Here the CDR3 reads CASSLAIVTGADTGELFF.

This sequence joins TRBV19 and TRBJ2-3; TCRdb outputs TRBD2, but without DNA this stays unchecked. Germline V gene data show CDR1 as LNHDA and CDR2 as SQIVND (reference sequence). The CDR3 is 15 residues long. CDR3 loop: CASSLGLAAFDTQYF. The variable domain in full, with the rest retrieved from reference TRBV19 and TRBJ2-3, is DGGITQSPKYLFRKEGQNVTLSCEQNLNHDAMYWYRQDPGQGLRLIYYSQIVNDFQKGDIAEGYSVSREKKESFPLTVTSAQKNPTAFYLCASSLGLAAFDTQYFGPGTRLTVL.

This sequence joins TRBV10-3 and TRBJ2-7. Per germline, CDR1 ENHRY and CDR2 SYGVKD. The CDR3 spans 11 residues. The CDR3 here is CAIGEQNEQYF.

The rearrangement links TRBV5-5 to TRBJ2-7; checking the TCRdb D call of TRBD1 is not possible without DNA. Germline V gene sequence: CDR1 SGHKS, CDR2 YYEKEE (reference sequence). This CDR3 is built from 14 residues. CDR3 amino acids: CASSLEAPLYEQYF. The complete variable domain, with remaining parts taken from reference TRBV5-5 and TRBJ2-7, reads DAGVTQSPTHLIKTRGQQVTLRCSPISGHKSVSWYQQVLGQGPQFIFQYYEKEERGRGNFPDRFSARQFPNYSSELNVNALLLGDSALYLCASSLEAPLYEQYFGPGTRLTVT.

The chain recombines TRBV20-1 with TRBJ2-2. CDR3 length: 16 residues. CDR1 is DFQATT, CDR2 SNEGSKA, per germline (reference sequence). CDR3 residues: CSARKGGSLNTGELFF.

The chain is built from TRBV7-2 and TRBJ1-4. The CDR3 has 14 residues. The germline CDR1 and CDR2 sequences are SGHTA and FQGNSA. This CDR3 reads CASSPGGVDEKLFF.

The chain combines TRBV19 with TRBJ1-5; TCRdb indicates TRBD1, and absent DNA this call remains unverified. CDR3 length: 14 residues. Looked up from germline, CDR1 is LNHDA and CDR2 is SQIVND (reference sequence). The CDR3 here is CASHGQASNQPQHF.

The chain joins TRBV14 to TRBJ2-7; TCRdb names TRBD1, which stays unverified in the absence of DNA. The CDR3 length is 12 residues. CDR1 is SGHDN, CDR2 FVKESK, per germline. This CDR3 is CASSPTGIQQYF.